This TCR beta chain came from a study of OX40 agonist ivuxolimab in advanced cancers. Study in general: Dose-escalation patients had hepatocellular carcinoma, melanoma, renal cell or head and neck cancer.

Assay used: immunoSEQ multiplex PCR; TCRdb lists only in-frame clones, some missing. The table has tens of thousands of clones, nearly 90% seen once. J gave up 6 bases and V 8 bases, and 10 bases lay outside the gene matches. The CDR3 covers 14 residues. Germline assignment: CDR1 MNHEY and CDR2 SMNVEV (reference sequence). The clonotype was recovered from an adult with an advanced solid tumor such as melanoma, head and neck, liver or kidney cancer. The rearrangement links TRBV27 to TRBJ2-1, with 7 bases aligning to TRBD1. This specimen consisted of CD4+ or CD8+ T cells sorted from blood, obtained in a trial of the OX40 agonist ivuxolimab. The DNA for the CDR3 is TGTGCCAGCCGGGGTGACAGGGTCAGCAATGAGCAGTTCTTC. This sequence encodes CASRGDRVSNEQFF.